This is a list of T cell receptor beta chains from one sample in a study of T cell responses to AZD1222 COVID-19 vaccine. Profiled with immunoSEQ multiplex PCR; TCRdb holds only in-frame clones, not every one. This sample has about 140,000 clones; 80% to 95% occur once, and the top ten carry around 1.8%. Here the sequenced sample was peripheral blood, taken on day 0 of AZD1222 vaccination. These receptors all stem from an adult in good health. Each CDR3 is given with its conserved first and last residue. The order of the fields is V gene, D gene, clone size, J gene, CDR3 protein, CDR3 DNA. D genes are given only for firm matches. Clone size is shown for a subset of rows, as once, few, many or a class of expanded clone.

>TRBV5-1|.|.|TRBJ2-7
CASSLVGSGFYEQYF
TGCGCCAGCAGCTTGGTCGGGAGCGGTTTCTACGAGCAGTACTTC
>TRBV29-1|TRBD2|.|TRBJ2-3
CSVGTSGRTDTQYF
TGCAGCGTTGGGACTAGCGGGAGGACAGATACGCAGTATTTT
>TRBV10-3|.|.|TRBJ2-5
CAISEGPRGETQYF
TGTGCCATCAGTGAGGGCCCGAGAGGAGAGACCCAGTACTTC
>TRBV9|TRBD1|.|TRBJ2-7
CASSVGGTGDYEQYF
TGTGCCAGCAGCGTAGGAGGGACAGGGGATTACGAGCAGTACTTC
>TRBV10-2|.|.|TRBJ1-5
CASSDRGSSNQPQHF
TGCGCCAGCAGTGACAGGGGATCAAGCAATCAGCCCCAGCATTTT
>TRBV4-1|TRBD1|few|TRBJ1-1
CASSQGQGSSRTEAFF
TGCGCCAGCAGCCAGGGACAGGGGTCGTCGAGGACTGAAGCTTTCTTT
>TRBV4-1|.|.|TRBJ2-1
CASSQREGAPNEQFF
TGCGCCAGCAGCCAGAGGGAGGGGGCGCCCAATGAGCAGTTCTTC
>TRBV27|.|.|TRBJ1-5
CASSLGGANQPQHF
TGTGCCAGCAGTTTAGGAGGGGCTAATCAGCCCCAGCATTTT
>TRBV7-6|.|.|TRBJ2-2
CASRPLRLVSGELFF
TGTGCCAGCAGACCTCTCCGGTTGGTTTCCGGGGAGCTGTTTTTT
>TRBV2|.|once|TRBJ1-6
CASSNAGTGLNSPLHF
TGTGCCAGCAGCAATGCCGGGACGGGCCTTAATTCACCCCTCCACTTT
>TRBV5-1|.|.|TRBJ2-5
CASSLGSMKTQYF
TGCGCCAGCAGCTTGGGTTCCATGAAGACCCAGTACTTC
>TRBV10-3|.|.|TRBJ1-1
CAIRLQGEGTEAFF
TGTGCCATCAGACTACAGGGCGAGGGCACTGAAGCTTTCTTT
>TRBV6-5|.|.|TRBJ1-6
CASSLTDSVNSPLHF
TGTGCCAGCAGTTTGACGGACAGCGTTAATTCACCCCTCCACTTT
>TRBV27|.|once|TRBJ1-2
CASSLSVAAYGYTF
TGTGCCAGCAGTTTATCGGTGGCAGCCTATGGCTACACCTTC
>TRBV18|.|.|TRBJ2-5
CASSPQGGATGTQYF
TGTGCCAGCTCACCCCAGGGGGGAGCCACAGGGACCCAGTACTTC
>TRBV30|.|.|TRBJ1-2
CAWSSVGDNYGYTF
TGTGCCTGGAGTTCGGTAGGGGATAACTATGGCTACACCTTC
>TRBV7-3|.|.|TRBJ1-5
CASSLGTGLWQPQHF
TGTGCCAGCAGCCTCGGGACGGGGCTATGGCAGCCCCAGCATTTT
>TRBV2|.|.|TRBJ2-1
CASRGSWAHNEQFF
TGTGCCAGCAGGGGGTCCTGGGCCCACAATGAGCAGTTCTTC
>TRBV11-2|.|few|TRBJ1-4
CASSFLAGAGNEKLFF
TGTGCCAGCAGCTTCCTCGCGGGGGCGGGAAACGAAAAACTGTTTTTT
>TRBV7-2|TRBD2|.|TRBJ2-7
CASSPRTSGDYEQYF
TGTGCCAGCAGCCCTCGGACTAGCGGGGACTACGAGCAGTACTTC
>TRBV14|.|.|TRBJ2-3
CASSLLGGRTDTQYF
TGTGCCAGCAGCCTCCTAGGGGGGCGCACAGATACGCAGTATTTT
>TRBV9|TRBD1|.|TRBJ1-4
CASSVRQGGWEKLFF
TGTGCCAGCAGCGTCAGACAGGGAGGATGGGAAAAACTGTTTTTT
>TRBV5-1|.|once|TRBJ1-2
CASSWRTPKDPWFYGYTF
TGCGCCAGCAGCTGGCGAACCCCTAAGGACCCATGGTTTTATGGCTACACCTTC
>TRBV18|.|.|TRBJ2-7
CASSPPSGIRAYEQYF
TGTGCCAGCTCACCACCGAGCGGTATACGAGCCTACGAGCAGTACTTC
>TRBV5-4|.|.|TRBJ2-3
CASSYLDTQYF
TGTGCCAGCAGTTACTTGGATACGCAGTATTTT
>TRBV29-1|.|.|TRBJ2-5
CSVLRGRLETQYF
TGCAGCGTTCTAAGGGGCCGGCTGGAGACCCAGTACTTC
>TRBV18|.|once|TRBJ1-1
CASSSSIGMNTEAFF
TGTGCCAGCTCATCCTCTATTGGCATGAACACTGAAGCTTTCTTT
>TRBV28|TRBD1|.|TRBJ1-5
CASRSPTRQGTGQPQHF
TGTGCCAGCAGGTCTCCAACCCGACAGGGCACAGGGCAGCCCCAGCATTTT
>TRBV27|.|.|TRBJ2-1
CASSLGPNRVIYNEQFF
TGTGCCAGCAGTTTAGGGCCGAACCGGGTAATTTACAATGAGCAGTTCTTC
>TRBV11-2|TRBD1|once|TRBJ2-7
CASSPGQEWVYEQYF
TGTGCCAGCAGCCCCGGACAGGAGTGGGTCTACGAGCAGTACTTC
>TRBV5-1|.|.|TRBJ1-1
CASSLELMGTGYTEAFF
TGCGCCAGCAGCTTGGAACTGATGGGGACGGGTTACACTGAAGCTTTCTTT
>TRBV5-4|.|.|TRBJ2-1
CASRPIGKEYNEQFF
TGTGCCAGCAGACCCATTGGCAAGGAATACAATGAGCAGTTCTTC
>TRBV12-3/TRBV12-4|.|.|TRBJ1-3
CASSLRGEGTIYF
TGTGCCAGCAGTTTACGCGGGGAGGGCACCATATATTTT
>TRBV6-5|TRBD2|.|TRBJ2-7
CASSYSGLAAVYEQYF
TGTGCCAGCAGTTATTCGGGACTAGCGGCCGTCTACGAGCAGTACTTC
>TRBV5-6|.|.|TRBJ2-1
CASSLGPSYNEQFF
TGTGCCAGCAGTCTGGGACCCTCCTACAATGAGCAGTTCTTC
>TRBV5-5|.|.|TRBJ1-2
CASSLGSGLINYGYTF
TGTGCCAGCAGCTTAGGCTCGGGCTTGATTAACTATGGCTACACCTTC
>TRBV6-6|TRBD1|.|TRBJ1-5
CASRQGNQPQHF
TGTGCCAGCAGACAGGGGAATCAGCCCCAGCATTTT
>TRBV5-1|.|.|TRBJ2-7
CASSFDGMKGEQYF
TGCGCCAGCAGCTTTGACGGCATGAAGGGGGAGCAGTACTTC
>TRBV5-1|TRBD1|once|TRBJ1-2
CASSLAQTGDLHTF
TGCGCCAGCAGCTTGGCCCAGACAGGGGACTTGCACACCTTC
>TRBV18|TRBD2|.|TRBJ2-7
CASSPHGGTSGRLYEQYF
TGTGCCAGCTCACCACACGGCGGGACTAGCGGGAGACTCTACGAGCAGTACTTC
>TRBV5-1|.|.|TRBJ1-6
CASSFRAQGALHF
TGCGCCAGCAGCTTCCGGGCCCAGGGAGCCCTCCACTTT